This TCR beta chain was identified in a study of graft-versus-host responses after intestinal transplantation. Whole-study context: All recipients got anti-thymocyte globulin induction, then tacrolimus and steroids for roughly three years. Study observations and caveats: Early declines in HvG clones that occurred post-transplant were associated with peak circulating GvH clone levels.

Germline CDR1 is GTSNPN and CDR2 is SVGIG (reference sequence). The CDR3 is 13 residues long. The V and J ends lost 4 bases and 1 base respectively, with 9 bases between them. This table comes from immunoSEQ multiplex PCR, and its TCRdb copy is limited to in-frame clones, with some not included. The sample shows about 86,000 clones, around 83% of them seen only once. About this clone itself: Its antigen is as yet unknown.

The TCR originated in a human donor who received an intestinal transplant. The rearrangement uses TRBV30 and TRBJ2-3; the D gene could be TRBD1 or TRBD2 (5 bases each). Sequencing used unstimulated CD8+ T cells sorted from spleen or lymph node cells, obtained before intestinal transplant. In nucleotides, the CDR3 is TGTGCCTGGATGGGACGGGGCACAGATACGCAGTATTTT. This gives the protein CAWMGRGTDTQYF.